Reported below is one T cell receptor beta chain. Its antigen is unidentified. The protocol was immunoSEQ multiplex PCR, while the TCRdb copy is restricted to in-frame clones and leaves out a portion. The top ten hold 3.1% of the sample, which has about 150,000 clones, about 88% seen once. This entry comes from a study of T cell responses to AZD1222 COVID-19 vaccine. Germline V CDR1 and CDR2: MNHEY, SVGEGT. The CDR3 extends over 13 amino acids. Trimming took 2 bases from V and 4 from J, leaving 6 bases between them. Whole-study results and caveats: Among AZD1222 vaccinees, only 5 to 7 were seropositive at baseline. No day 14 peak samples; only post-peak repertoires were characterized.

Here the sequenced sample was peripheral blood, taken on day 0 of AZD1222 vaccination. This rearrangement joins TRBV6-2 or TRBV6-3 to TRBJ2-1, with a weak D call TRBD1 (6 bases). The sequence was collected from an adult in good health. The CDR3 region has the DNA TGTGCCAGCAGTTACCAGGGGTACAATGAGCAGTTCTTC. This gives the protein CASSYQGYNEQFF.